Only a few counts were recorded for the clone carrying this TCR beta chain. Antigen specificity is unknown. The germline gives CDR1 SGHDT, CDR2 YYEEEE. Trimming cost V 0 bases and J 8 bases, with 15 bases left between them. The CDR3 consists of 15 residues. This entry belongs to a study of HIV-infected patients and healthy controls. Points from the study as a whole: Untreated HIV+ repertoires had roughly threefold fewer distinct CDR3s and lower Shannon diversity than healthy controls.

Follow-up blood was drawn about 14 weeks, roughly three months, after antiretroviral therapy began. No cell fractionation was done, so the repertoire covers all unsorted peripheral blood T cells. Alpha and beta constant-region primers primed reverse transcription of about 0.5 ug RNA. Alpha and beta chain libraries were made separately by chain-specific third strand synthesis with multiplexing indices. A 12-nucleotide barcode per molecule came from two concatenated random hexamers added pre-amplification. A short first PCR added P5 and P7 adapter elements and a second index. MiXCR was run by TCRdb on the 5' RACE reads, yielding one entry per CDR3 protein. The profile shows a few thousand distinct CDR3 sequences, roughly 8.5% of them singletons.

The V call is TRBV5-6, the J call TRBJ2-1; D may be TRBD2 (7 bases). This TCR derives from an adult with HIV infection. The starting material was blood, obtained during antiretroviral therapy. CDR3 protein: CASSLGGGAEDEQFF. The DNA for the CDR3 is TGTGCCAGCAGCTTGGGGGGGGGGGCCGAGGATGAGCAGTTCTTC.